This T cell receptor beta chain was recovered during a study of T cell responses to AZD1222 COVID-19 vaccine (dated by TCRdb to the early 2020s). About the investigation overall: TCR sequencing was performed for 233 trial participants, of whom about 200 were given two doses of AZD1222 and approximately 25 were given two doses of MenACWY control vaccine. Trial participants were enrolled by age into 18-55, 56-69 and 70-plus year subgroups, with roughly 150, 30 and 60 TCR-sequenced participants respectively. What the work shows at the level of the full study, not this receptor alone: In the small 56-69-year group, the increase in depth fell short of significance, most likely because of low power. CD4 TCRs associated with the vaccine covered the entire spike protein, and the dominant responses were in regions 160-218 and 743-854. Participants were mostly white British, with more females than males. The authors suggested clonal diversity may have been underestimated. Because no samples from the day 14 peak response were available, repertoires could be characterized only after the peak T cell response. Reportedly, almost half of the unique spike-specific TCRs recognized epitopes lying outside the regions that are mutated in the B.1.351 and B.1.1.7 variants. Only a handful of AZD1222 recipients were SARS-CoV-2 seropositive at baseline, limiting conclusions about previously exposed vaccinees. After two AZD1222 doses, both the breadth and the depth of spike-specific TCRs were significantly higher than at day 0 and than in MenACWY recipients.

The time point label corresponds to: about 28 days (+/-7) after the second vaccine dose. AZD1222 recipients whose second dose came at about 4 weeks and those whose second dose came at about 12 weeks were combined into one group, since spike-specific TCR depth and breadth did not differ between the two schedules. The vaccinee samples were drawn from two UK trials, COV001 and COV002, one of which was a single-blind randomized controlled phase 2/3 trial testing AZD1222 (ChAdOx1 nCoV-19) in healthy adults. For TCRbeta chain sequencing, PBMC samples from trial participants were taken at day 0 and at day 28 after the second dose. The CDR3 regions of human TCRbeta chains were analyzed by immunosequencing. The authors' analysis ran thus. TCRs in the repertoires were compared against a reference library of SARS-CoV-2-specific TCRs that had been generated with the MIRA antigen-specificity platform. Breadth was defined as the fraction of unique TCRs that were SARS-CoV-2-associated. Depth was defined as the fraction of total T cells that were SARS-CoV-2-associated. Using the MIRA data, each spike-specific TCR was mapped to the spike region that the TCR reacts to and placed in a CD4 or CD8 class. Log10-transformed breadth and depth values were compared by one-way ANOVA with Sidak's multiple comparisons tests. TCRdb provides this immuneACCESS table in a form limited to in-frame rearrangements. Some clones are lacking; in checked studies, under half of them reflect an unresolved V gene, and why the rest are absent is not known. V and J calls and clone size follow that table, whereas D and trimming were derived from the DNA. The sample includes under 150,000 clones, with about 91% observed a single time. Of the sample, about a tenth is held by the ten largest clones.

As regards this clone: The specificity of this receptor is unknown. Base qualities were left out, and no much larger clone turns up one base away.

This clonotype was sampled from an adult who received the AZD1222 COVID-19 vaccine. This sample comprised peripheral blood, obtained 28 days after the second AZD1222 dose.

The nucleotide sequence reads as follows: TGTGCCAGCAGTTACTCGAACCCTAGCTATGGCTACACCTTC. It is translated as CASSYSNPSYGYTF. Rearrangement joined TRBV6-5 to TRBJ1-2; too little of a D gene remains to name it. As encoded in the germline V gene, CDR1 is MNHEY while CDR2 is SVGAGI. Between the V and J ends, shortened by 0 bases and 4 bases respectively, the junction contains 9 bases. The CDR3, cysteine through phenylalanine, is 14 amino acids long. Just the 42-base CDR3 DNA is kept, in frame starting at base 1.